The 24 T cell receptor beta chains reported below all come from one sample, sequenced in a study of T-cell memory formation after mild COVID-19. TCRdb re-called the 5' RACE reads with MiXCR, one entry per CDR3 protein. The table has tens of thousands of distinct CDR3 sequences, 14% seen once. The sequenced material came from PBMCs or a T cell subset sorted from them (not recorded which). Every receptor here comes from an adult woman who had mild COVID-19 (a few samples of this study predate the infection). Cell type and time point are not known.

The sample holds many counts of this clonotype. This chain connects TRBV4-3 to TRBJ2-1; possible D gene TRBD2, 6 bases. This CDR3 is built from 19 residues. The V end was cut by 1 base, the J end by 2 bases, with 21 bases between. The germline CDR1 and CDR2 sequences are LGHNA and YSLEER. CDR3 nucleotide sequence: TGCGCCAGCAGCCAAGCTTGGGGGGAGGAGAGATTCCCCTACAATGAGCAGTTCTTC. This codes for CASSQAWGEERFPYNEQFF.

This clonotype has only one observation. The rearrangement links TRBV12-3 or TRBV12-4 to TRBJ2-3; 11 positions match TRBD2. Trimming at V came to 6 bases and at J to 1 base, leaving 3 bases not matched to a gene. The CDR3 has 15 amino acids. The CDR3 DNA sequence: TGTGCCAGCAGCCGTAGCGGGGGGGGCACAGATACGCAGTATTTT. Translating it yields CASSRSGGGTDTQYF.

The chain joins TRBV9 to TRBJ1-6, with D possibly matching TRBD1 (6 bases). In germline, CDR1 is SGDLS, CDR2 YYNGEE. The V end lost 6 bases, the J end lost 5 bases, and 12 bases lay between the germline ends. The CDR3 loop spans 14 amino acids. The CDR3 DNA reads as TGTGCCAGCAATTCAGGGGATGATAATTCACCCCTCCACTTT. It codes for CASNSGDDNSPLHF.

This clonotype was picked up a small number of times. This chain connects TRBV7-9 to TRBJ1-1; D perhaps matches TRBD1 (6 bases). Trimming took 0 bases from V and 1 from J, leaving 15 bases between them. The CDR3 covers 17 residues. Germline-derived CDR1 and CDR2 are SEHNR and FQNEAQ (reference sequence). CDR3 region: CASSLAPSRGGNTEAFF. CDR3 nucleotides: TGTGCCAGCAGCTTAGCGCCCAGCAGGGGTGGGAACACTGAAGCTTTCTTT.

This clonotype was seen only a few times. The chain uses TRBV5-5 and TRBJ1-1, with TRBD1 as a possible D gene (6 bases). V lost 5 bases, J lost 1 base, and 21 bases lay in between. The CDR3 extends over 17 amino acids. Germline V gene data show CDR1 as SGHKS and CDR2 as YYEKEE (reference sequence). The CDR3: CASRTGHRESRNTEAFF. Here the CDR3 DNA reads TGTGCCAGCAGAACAGGACACAGGGAGTCCAGGAACACTGAAGCTTTCTTT.

The gene calls are TRBV7-9 and TRBJ1-2; D ambiguous. V lost 3 bases and J 5 bases, leaving 13 bases between the germline ends. The CDR3 contains 14 residues. CDR1 is SEHNR and CDR2 is FQNEAQ in the germline V gene (reference sequence). The CDR3, as DNA: TGTGCCAGCAGCTTCCCTCAGGAGATATATGGCTACACCTTC. It yields the protein CASSFPQEIYGYTF.

This clonotype was counted between two and nine times. The chain is built from TRBV4-1 and TRBJ2-5, with TRBD2 matching over 11 bases. Losses at the gene ends were 0 bases for V and 2 bases for J; bases not matched to a gene: 11. The CDR3 sequence is 19 residues long. Germline V CDR1 and CDR2: MGHRA, YSYEKL. The CDR3 loop reads CASSQDQGTSGGPQETQYF. CDR3 DNA: TGCGCCAGCAGCCAAGATCAAGGAACTAGCGGGGGACCTCAAGAGACCCAGTACTTC.

This clonotype was seen more than once but under ten times. This rearrangement joins TRBV6-1 to TRBJ2-3; D gene unclear. V lost 2 bases to trimming and J lost 4 bases, with 10 bases between them. The germline V gene encodes CDR1 MNHNS and CDR2 SASEGT. This CDR3 is built from 14 residues. CDR3 DNA sequence: TGTGCCAGCAGTGAACCCCTTTACGCAGATACGCAGTATTTT. As protein: CASSEPLYADTQYF.

The V and J genes are TRBV5-1 and TRBJ1-4; tentative D call: TRBD1 (6 bases). Deletions cut 2 bases from V and 0 bases from J, with 11 bases between. Per germline, CDR1 SGHRS and CDR2 YFSETQ. This CDR3 is 16 amino acids long. The CDR3 sequence is CASSFGQPATNEKLFF. The CDR3 DNA is TGCGCCAGCAGCTTTGGACAGCCCGCAACTAATGAAAAACTGTTTTTT.

This clonotype was recorded a few times. Germline is not matched at one junction end, which may reflect a read error. V is TRBV7-7 and J is TRBJ2-5; unclear D gene. CDR3 length: 13 amino acids. From germline, CDR1 is SSHAT and CDR2 FNYEAQ (reference sequence). As DNA, the CDR3 is TGTGCTAGCAGCCCAGCTAATCAAGAGACCCAGTACTTC. Its protein is CASSPANQETQYF.

This clonotype was counted between two and nine times. J is TRBJ1-1 and V is TRBV19, with 9 bases aligning to TRBD1. The CDR3 has 14 amino acids. Germline values: CDR1 LNHDA, CDR2 SQIVND (reference sequence). Trimming removed 4 bases from V and 4 bases from J; junction bases left unmatched: 4. CDR3 in DNA: TGTGCCAGTAGTACCGGGACAGGGCGCACTGAAGCTTTCTTT. Protein: CASSTGTGRTEAFF.

This clonotype was counted only a few times. The chain is built from TRBV6-6 and TRBJ2-5; weak D call: TRBD2 (6 bases). This CDR3 region has 13 residues. Germline V gene lookup returns CDR1 MNHNY and CDR2 SVGAGI (reference sequence). V was trimmed by 6 bases and J by 3 bases, leaving 11 bases between them. CDR3 region: CASRIREEETQYF. The CDR3 region has the DNA TGTGCCAGCAGGATCAGGGAGGAAGAGACCCAGTACTTC.

At least ten counts were recorded for this clonotype. V is TRBV7-9 and J is TRBJ2-3, with D unclear. V dropped 5 bases and J dropped 0 bases, with 9 bases sitting between them. The CDR3 loop spans 14 amino acids. CDR1 is SEHNR and CDR2 is FQNEAQ in the germline V gene (reference sequence). Written as DNA, the CDR3 is TGTGCCAGCAGCCAGGTCTCTAGCACAGATACGCAGTATTTT. This translates into CASSQVSSTDTQYF.

This clonotype came up once. The chain recombines TRBV12-3 or TRBV12-4 with TRBJ1-2, with TRBD1 as a possible D gene (6 bases). V was cut by 6 bases and J by 2 bases, with 19 bases left in between. The CDR3 runs to 16 residues. CDR3 amino acids: CASSSLGGGQNYGYTF. CDR3 DNA: TGTGCCAGCAGCTCCCTCGGTGGGGGGCAGAACTATGGCTACACCTTC.

The chain has TRBV9 and TRBJ2-5; weak D call: TRBD2 (6 bases). The germline V gene encodes CDR1 SGDLS and CDR2 YYNGEE. Between the trimmed V and J ends, which lost 0 bases and 4 bases, there was a span of 13 bases. This CDR3 contains 15 residues. CDR3 sequence (DNA): TGTGCCAGCAGCGTAGAATCGGGGGTGGCAGAGACCCAGTACTTC. This codes for CASSVESGVAETQYF.

This clonotype occurred many times. This rearrangement joins TRBV4-1 to TRBJ2-1; no clear D gene. The V end lost 6 bases, the J end lost 5 bases, and 14 bases lay between the germline ends. CDR1 MGHRA and CDR2 YSYEKL come from the germline V gene. CDR3 length: 14 residues. DNA of the CDR3: TGCGCCAGCAGGCAGGACGGACCGCACAATGAGCAGTTCTTC. Translation gives CASRQDGPHNEQFF.

There are a few counts of this clonotype. The V and J genes are TRBV20-1 and TRBJ2-7, with D maybe TRBD1 (5 bases). The germline V gene encodes CDR1 DFQATT and CDR2 SNEGSKA (reference sequence). This CDR3 has 14 residues. Trimming cost V 4 bases and J 4 bases, with 17 bases left between them. The CDR3 DNA sequence: TGCAGTGCTAAGGATGGAGACAGAGCTTACGAGCAGTACTTC. Its translation: CSAKDGDRAYEQYF.

The chain recombines TRBV7-8 with TRBJ2-7; TRBD1 might be the D (6 bases). Germline lookup yields CDR1 SGHVS and CDR2 FQNEAQ. The CDR3 is 14 amino acids. V dropped 5 bases and J dropped 3 bases, with 14 bases sitting between them. In nucleotides, the CDR3 is TGTGCCAGCAGCCAACCGGACAGTAGCTACGAGCAGTACTTC. Protein: CASSQPDSSYEQYF. The entire variable domain, with the rest obtained from reference TRBV7-8 and TRBJ2-7, is as follows: GAGVSQSPRYKVAKRGQDVALRCDPISGHVSLFWYQQALGQGPEFLTYFQNEAQLDKSGLPSDRFFAERPEGSVSTLKIQRTQQEDSAVYLCASSQPDSSYEQYFGPGTRLTVT.

There are many counts of this clonotype. The chain is built from TRBV12-3 or TRBV12-4 and TRBJ2-2; D unclear. The CDR3 totals 16 residues. Trimming took off 7 bases at V and 2 bases at J, with 17 bases between the two ends. Here the CDR3 DNA reads TGTGCCAGCACACACCTTCGGAACATCAACACCGGGGAGCTGTTTTTT. Translating it yields CASTHLRNINTGELFF.

The chain recombines TRBV4-1 with TRBJ2-7; a possible D gene is TRBD2 (6 bases). The germline CDR1 and CDR2 sequences are MGHRA and YSYEKL. The CDR3 is 17 amino acids. Trimming left V 3 bases short and J 2 bases short, with 20 bases between. The chain's CDR3 is CASSQWVPGERAYEQYF. CDR3 in DNA: TGCGCCAGCAGCCAGTGGGTTCCGGGGGAGAGGGCCTACGAGCAGTACTTC.

The genes are TRBV9 and TRBJ2-7, with 13 bases that match TRBD2. The CDR3 length is 16 residues. Germline trimming cut 2 bases from V and 0 bases from J; bases unmatched to any gene: 2. Germline V gene sequence: CDR1 SGDLS, CDR2 YYNGEE. DNA for the CDR3: TGTGCCAGCAGCGTGGGGACTAGCGGGGCCTCCTACGAGCAGTACTTC. It specifies CASSVGTSGASYEQYF.

The chain couples TRBV6-2 or TRBV6-3 to TRBJ1-1; the D gene is possibly TRBD1 (5 bases). V dropped 8 bases and J dropped 1 base, with 20 bases sitting between them. Germline lookup yields CDR1 MNHEY and CDR2 SVGEGT. This CDR3 is built from 16 residues. CDR3 DNA: TGTGCCAGCTACACCTGGCGAGCTGGGACGAACACTGAAGCTTTCTTT. Amino acids: CASYTWRAGTNTEAFF.

The chain links TRBV25-1 to TRBJ2-7; D is possibly TRBD2 (7 bases). Per the germline V gene, CDR1 is MGHDK and CDR2 is SYGVNS. CDR3 size: 15 residues. The ends were cut back, 5 bases at V and 7 bases at J, with 21 bases in the middle. This chain's CDR3 is CASSPRGGPRLEQYF. The CDR3 DNA reads TGTGCCAGCAGTCCGAGGGGGGGACCGCGCTTGGAGCAGTACTTC.

Many counts were recorded for this clonotype. J is TRBJ2-7 and V is TRBV30, with TRBD2 matching over 7 bases. The junction had 8 bases not matched to a gene; V was cut back by 3 bases and J by 3 bases. The germline V gene encodes CDR1 GTSNPN and CDR2 SVGIG (reference sequence). CDR3 size: 14 residues. DNA of the CDR3: TGTGCCTGGAGGGTACCGGGGGGTTTCTACGAGCAGTACTTC. Residues: CAWRVPGGFYEQYF.